Listed below are T cell receptor beta chains from one sample, sequenced in a study of vaccination effects on CD4 cells after COVID-19. Repertoires were generated with immunoSEQ multiplex PCR, while TCRdb's copy carries only in-frame clones and drops some. Of around 53,000 clones listed, 65% to 75% are singletons. These TCRs are of unknown antigen specificity. This specimen was CD4+ T cells from PBMCs cultured without peptide, taken after COVID-19 vaccination. These receptor sequences come from a human donor who had a prior SARS-CoV-2 infection. Each CDR3 is given with its conserved first and last residue. Fields, in order: V gene, CDR3 length, J gene, clone size, D gene, CDR3 DNA, CDR3 protein. D genes are given only for firm matches. Rows may omit the clone size; those that give it use once, few, many or a size class.

V: TRBV27
length: 15
J: TRBJ1-1
size: NA
D: NA
DNA: TGTGCCAGCAGTTTATCGATTATGGGGGACACTGAAGCTTTCTTT
CDR3: CASSLSIMGDTEAFF

V: TRBV7-3
length: 14
J: TRBJ2-3
size: NA
D: NA
DNA: TGTGCCAGCAGCTTATCAGGGTCGGGGGATACGCAGTATTTT
CDR3: CASSLSGSGDTQYF

V: TRBV6-6
length: 15
J: TRBJ1-5
size: NA
D: TRBD1
DNA: TGTGCCAGCAGTGACCCGACAGGGTTGAATCAGCCCCAGCATTTT
CDR3: CASSDPTGLNQPQHF

V: TRBV5-1
length: 15
J: TRBJ2-1
size: NA
D: NA
DNA: TGCGCCAGCAGCTTAGACGAGGGGCAGTACAATGAGCAGTTCTTC
CDR3: CASSLDEGQYNEQFF

V: TRBV2
length: 12
J: TRBJ2-1
size: NA
D: TRBD2
DNA: TGTGCCAGCACAGTGAGCGGGAGTGAGCAGTTCTTC
CDR3: CASTVSGSEQFF

V: TRBV6-1
length: 14
J: TRBJ1-4
size: NA
D: TRBD1
DNA: TGTGCCAGCAGTGAAAGCAGGGGGGATGAAAAACTGTTTTTT
CDR3: CASSESRGDEKLFF

V: TRBV23-1
length: 17
J: TRBJ2-1
size: NA
D: NA
DNA: TGCGCCAGCAGGCGGAAAAAGACAGCCAGCTCCTACAATGAGCAGTTCTTC
CDR3: CASRRKKTASSYNEQFF

V: TRBV5-1
length: 14
J: TRBJ1-3
size: NA
D: NA
DNA: TGCGCCAGCACCGGGGGGAGCTCTGGAAACACCATATATTTT
CDR3: CASTGGSSGNTIYF

V: TRBV7-3
length: 13
J: TRBJ2-1
size: NA
D: NA
DNA: TGTGCCAGCAGCTTAACGGGGGACAATGAGCAGTTCTTC
CDR3: CASSLTGDNEQFF

V: TRBV7-3
length: 16
J: TRBJ2-3
size: NA
D: NA
DNA: TGTGCCAGCAGCCTTAGGGGCCCTACAGCCCCAGATACGCAGTATTTT
CDR3: CASSLRGPTAPDTQYF

V: TRBV7-7
length: 13
J: TRBJ2-5
size: few
D: NA
DNA: TGTGCTAGCACCGGGAGCGCCGGAGAGACCCAGTACTTC
CDR3: CASTGSAGETQYF

V: TRBV27
length: 13
J: TRBJ1-5
size: NA
D: TRBD1
DNA: TGTGCCAGCAAAGGGACAGGGGATCAGCCCCAGCATTTT
CDR3: CASKGTGDQPQHF

V: TRBV2
length: 13
J: TRBJ1-2
size: few
D: NA
DNA: TGTGCCAGCAGTAGGGAGGACACAGTCTACGACACCTTC
CDR3: CASSREDTVYDTF

V: TRBV5-4
length: 15
J: TRBJ2-5
size: NA
D: NA
DNA: TGTGCCAGCAGCTTCCACACGGTGAGACAAGAGACCCAGTACTTC
CDR3: CASSFHTVRQETQYF

V: TRBV20-1
length: 13
J: TRBJ2-4
size: NA
D: NA
DNA: TGCAGTGCTAGTATTCGAGGTTTCAACATTCAGTACTTC
CDR3: CSASIRGFNIQYF

V: TRBV5-6
length: 13
J: TRBJ2-1
size: NA
D: NA
DNA: TGTGCCAGCAGCGTCGATTCTAGGAATGAGCAGTTCTTC
CDR3: CASSVDSRNEQFF

V: TRBV5-1
length: 14
J: TRBJ2-1
size: NA
D: NA
DNA: TGCGCCAGCAGCCTGGTGGGGGACTCCAATGAGCAGTTCTTC
CDR3: CASSLVGDSNEQFF

V: TRBV5-1
length: 14
J: TRBJ1-1
size: NA
D: TRBD1
DNA: TGCGCCAGCAGCGGACAGGGGAGGAACACTGAAGCTTTCTTT
CDR3: CASSGQGRNTEAFF

V: TRBV1
length: 17
J: TRBJ2-7
size: few
D: NA
DNA: TGCACCAGCAGCCAAGATCAGTACTTCCGGTACTCCTACGAGCAGTACTTC
CDR3: CTSSQDQYFRYSYEQYF

V: TRBV5-4
length: 16
J: TRBJ2-3
size: NA
D: TRBD2
DNA: TGTGCCAGCAGCTCCGGAGGACTAGCCAGCACAGATACGCAGTATTTT
CDR3: CASSSGGLASTDTQYF

V: TRBV9
length: 16
J: TRBJ1-3
size: NA
D: NA
DNA: TGTGCCAGCAGCGTAGAGGCAGGGCGCCCTGGAAACACCATATATTTT
CDR3: CASSVEAGRPGNTIYF

V: TRBV6-5
length: 15
J: TRBJ1-1
size: NA
D: NA
DNA: TGTGCCAGCAGTCATCGATCAGGGCGGTCTACTGAAGCTTTCTTT
CDR3: CASSHRSGRSTEAFF

V: TRBV19
length: 13
J: TRBJ1-2
size: NA
D: TRBD1
DNA: TGTGCCAGTAGTCTCCGACAGGGCGGTGGCTACACCTTC
CDR3: CASSLRQGGGYTF

V: TRBV9
length: 15
J: TRBJ1-4
size: NA
D: NA
DNA: TGTGCCAGCAGCGCCTCCGGCAGGGCGGATGAAAAACTGTTTTTT
CDR3: CASSASGRADEKLFF

V: TRBV6-6
length: 16
J: TRBJ1-3
size: NA
D: NA
DNA: TGTGCCAGCAGTCCCCCGGGGGGTGCAGCGGGAAACACCATATATTTT
CDR3: CASSPPGGAAGNTIYF

V: TRBV5-1
length: 15
J: TRBJ1-4
size: NA
D: NA
DNA: TGCGCCAGCAGCGGCCCCGGGGGAGCTAATGAAAAACTGTTTTTT
CDR3: CASSGPGGANEKLFF

V: TRBV18
length: 16
J: TRBJ1-5
size: NA
D: TRBD1
DNA: TGTGCCAGCTCACGCCGAATGGACAGGGGCGATCAGCCCCAGCATTTT
CDR3: CASSRRMDRGDQPQHF

V: TRBV6-5
length: 14
J: TRBJ2-5
size: NA
D: TRBD2
DNA: TGTGCCAGCAGCCGGGGACTAGCGCAGGAGACCCAGTACTTC
CDR3: CASSRGLAQETQYF

V: TRBV7-7
length: 17
J: TRBJ2-6
size: once
D: NA
DNA: TGTGCTAGCAGCTTAGGCGGACACCTCTCCGGGGCCAACGTCCTGACTTTC
CDR3: CASSLGGHLSGANVLTF

V: TRBV21-1
length: 18
J: TRBJ2-2
size: NA
D: NA
DNA: TGTGCCAGCAACCAACGCCCGGGGGTGGCAGCGAACACCGGGGAGCTGTTTTTT
CDR3: CASNQRPGVAANTGELFF

V: TRBV27
length: 16
J: TRBJ2-1
size: few
D: NA
DNA: TGTGCCAGCAGTCCACAGATTATGAGCTCCTACAATGAGCAGTTCTTC
CDR3: CASSPQIMSSYNEQFF

V: TRBV7-9
length: 15
J: TRBJ2-5
size: NA
D: TRBD1
DNA: TGTGCCAGCAGCTCTACTTCCGGGACAGGGGAGACCCAGTACTTC
CDR3: CASSSTSGTGETQYF

V: TRBV9
length: 12
J: TRBJ2-3
size: NA
D: NA
DNA: TGTGCCAGCGGGAGTCGGGCAGATACGCAGTATTTT
CDR3: CASGSRADTQYF

V: TRBV12-3/TRBV12-4
length: 13
J: TRBJ1-5
size: NA
D: NA
DNA: TGTGCCAGCAGTATACGACAGAATCAGCCCCAGCATTTT
CDR3: CASSIRQNQPQHF

V: TRBV3-1/TRBV3-2
length: 16
J: TRBJ2-1
size: NA
D: NA
DNA: TGTGCCAGCAGCCGCATCGGAGGTTACTCCTACAATGAGCAGTTCTTC
CDR3: CASSRIGGYSYNEQFF

V: TRBV19
length: 13
J: TRBJ2-3
size: NA
D: NA
DNA: TGTGCCAGTACCCCCAACGGGACAAATACGCAGTATTTT
CDR3: CASTPNGTNTQYF

V: TRBV2
length: 14
J: TRBJ1-4
size: NA
D: TRBD1
DNA: TGTGCCAGCACGGGGGAGACAGGGTATGAAAAACTGTTTTTT
CDR3: CASTGETGYEKLFF

V: TRBV27
length: 14
J: TRBJ2-7
size: once
D: TRBD1
DNA: TGTGCCAGCAGTTACCGGGACAGGGCCCGCAGGTTGTACTTC
CDR3: CASSYRDRARRLYF

V: TRBV19
length: 15
J: TRBJ2-1
size: NA
D: NA
DNA: TGTGCCAGTAGTATAGGGGCAGCACCCTACAATGAGCAGTTCTTC
CDR3: CASSIGAAPYNEQFF

V: TRBV9
length: 13
J: TRBJ1-4
size: NA
D: NA
DNA: TGTGCCAGCAGCGCCCAAAATGGTGAAAAACTGTTTTTT
CDR3: CASSAQNGEKLFF

V: TRBV7-4
length: 11
J: TRBJ2-3
size: NA
D: NA
DNA: TGTGCCAGCATCGACACAGATACGCAGTATTTT
CDR3: CASIDTDTQYF

V: TRBV19
length: 15
J: TRBJ1-2
size: NA
D: NA
DNA: TGTGCCAGTAGATCACCGGGGCGAAGTGGCTATGGCTACACCTTC
CDR3: CASRSPGRSGYGYTF

V: TRBV7-2
length: 15
J: TRBJ1-5
size: few
D: NA
DNA: TGTGCCAGCAGCTTAGGGGACATCGGCAATCAGCCCCAGCATTTT
CDR3: CASSLGDIGNQPQHF

V: TRBV2
length: 15
J: TRBJ1-2
size: few
D: TRBD1
DNA: TGTGCCAGCCGACGCACAGGGGGCGCGGGGCCCGGCTACACCTTC
CDR3: CASRRTGGAGPGYTF

V: TRBV4-3
length: 15
J: TRBJ2-1
size: NA
D: NA
DNA: TGCGCCAGCAGCCAAGTCCCGCCGGTCTACAATGAGCAGTTCTTC
CDR3: CASSQVPPVYNEQFF

V: TRBV11-3
length: 13
J: TRBJ2-1
size: NA
D: TRBD2
DNA: TGTGCCAGCCTCCGCGGGAGGGAAGGTGAGCAGTTCTTC
CDR3: CASLRGREGEQFF

V: TRBV12-3/TRBV12-4
length: 12
J: TRBJ1-3
size: NA
D: NA
DNA: TGTGCCAGCAGTCCCAACGGGGACACCATATATTTT
CDR3: CASSPNGDTIYF

V: TRBV6-5
length: 14
J: TRBJ1-1
size: NA
D: NA
DNA: TGTGCCAGCATCAAAGGGGGGTTGGTCAGCGAAGCTTTCTTT
CDR3: CASIKGGLVSEAFF

V: TRBV6-6
length: 16
J: TRBJ1-4
size: few
D: NA
DNA: TGTGCCAGCGTCAGAGGGGGGTTGGGGGCTAATGAAAAACTGTTTTTT
CDR3: CASVRGGLGANEKLFF

V: TRBV30
length: 15
J: TRBJ1-3
size: NA
D: NA
DNA: TGTGCCTGGGCTCCGGGACTCTCCTCTGGAAACACCATATATTTT
CDR3: CAWAPGLSSGNTIYF

V: TRBV9
length: 15
J: TRBJ1-4
size: NA
D: NA
DNA: TGTGCCAGCAGCGTGGGGATAGGACAGCAAGAAAAACTGTTTTTT
CDR3: CASSVGIGQQEKLFF

V: TRBV2
length: 12
J: TRBJ1-1
size: once
D: NA
DNA: TGTGCCAGCAAAAGGGTGAACACTGAAGCTTTCTTT
CDR3: CASKRVNTEAFF